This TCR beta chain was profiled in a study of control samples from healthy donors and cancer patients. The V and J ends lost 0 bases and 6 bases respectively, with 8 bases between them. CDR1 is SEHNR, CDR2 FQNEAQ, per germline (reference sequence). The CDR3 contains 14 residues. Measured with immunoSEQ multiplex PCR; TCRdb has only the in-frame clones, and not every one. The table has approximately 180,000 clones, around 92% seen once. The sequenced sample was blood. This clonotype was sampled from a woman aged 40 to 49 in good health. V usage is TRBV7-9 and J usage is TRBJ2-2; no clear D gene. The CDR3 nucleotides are TGTGCCAGCAGCTTAGCGCTTCAGGCCGGGGAGCTGTTTTTT. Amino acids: CASSLALQAGELFF.